Described below is a single T cell receptor (beta chain) sequence and its context. The record originates from a study of blood T cell repertoires in COVID-19. Enrollees, about 18 to 95 years old, lived in around 23 US areas. What the recovered Cohort 3 donors had was two negative PCRs, clearance, or symptom resolution. The assay was immunoSEQ multiplex PCR, and TCRdb's table has in-frame clones only and misses some. The table has some 110,000 clones, roughly 84% seen once. This CDR3 comprises 14 residues. Per germline, CDR1 SEHNR and CDR2 FQNEAQ (reference sequence). Trimming cost V 4 bases and J 5 bases; bases outside gene matches: 4.

This chain links TRBV7-9 with TRBJ2-2; TRBD1 aligns across 7 bases. This receptor was taken from a woman in her twenties or thirties who had recovered from COVID-19. The sample consisted of PBMCs or T cells enriched from blood (not recorded which). The CDR3 here is CASSSVTGTGELFF. Here the CDR3 DNA reads TGTGCCAGCAGCTCCGTGACAGGGACCGGGGAGCTGTTTTTT.